Included here is one T cell receptor (beta chain) sequence, with context. V was shortened by 0 bases and J by 7 bases, with 15 bases between the two germline ends. Germline V gene data show CDR1 as SEHNR and CDR2 as FQNEAQ (reference sequence). This CDR3 has 15 residues. A second PCR of roughly 7 to 11 cycles used a sample-barcoded 5' primer and a J-beta primer mix. TCRdb recomputed calls from the 5' RACE reads with MiXCR, one row per CDR3 protein. The sample yields 1.6 million or so distinct CDR3 sequences, roughly 30% seen once. The record originates from a study of blood T cells in healthy people across ages. Extraction yielded at least 5 micrograms of total RNA per sample.

The chain links TRBV7-9 to TRBJ1-2; D not certain. The sample consisted of blood. The TCR was taken from a woman aged 30 to 39 in good health. This chain's CDR3 is CASSLAVLPPCGYTF. The CDR3 nucleotides are TGTGCCAGCAGCTTAGCCGTCCTTCCGCCATGTGGCTACACCTTC.